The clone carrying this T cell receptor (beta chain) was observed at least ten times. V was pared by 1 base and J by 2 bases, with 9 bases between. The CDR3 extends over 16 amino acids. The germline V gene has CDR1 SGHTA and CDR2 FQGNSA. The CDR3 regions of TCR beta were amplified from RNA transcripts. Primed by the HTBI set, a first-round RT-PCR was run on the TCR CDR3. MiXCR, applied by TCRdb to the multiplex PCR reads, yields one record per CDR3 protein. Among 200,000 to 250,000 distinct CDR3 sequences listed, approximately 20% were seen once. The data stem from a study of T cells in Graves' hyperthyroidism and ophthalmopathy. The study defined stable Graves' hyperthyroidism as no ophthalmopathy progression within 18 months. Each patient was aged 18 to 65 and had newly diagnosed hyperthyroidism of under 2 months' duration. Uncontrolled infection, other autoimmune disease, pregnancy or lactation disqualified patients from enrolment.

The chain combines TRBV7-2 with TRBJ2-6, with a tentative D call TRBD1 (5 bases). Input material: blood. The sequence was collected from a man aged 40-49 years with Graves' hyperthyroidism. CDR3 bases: TGTGCCAGCAGCTTAGTCAGGGTAGCTGGGGCCAACGTCCTGACTTTC. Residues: CASSLVRVAGANVLTF. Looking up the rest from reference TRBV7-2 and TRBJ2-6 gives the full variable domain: GAGVSQSPSNKVTEKGKDVELRCDPISGHTALYWYRQSLGQGLEFLIYFQGNSAPDKSGLPSDRFSAERTGGSVSTLTIQRTQQEDSAVYLCASSLVRVAGANVLTFGAGSRLTVL.